This T cell receptor beta chain was observed in a study of cytomegalovirus exposure and HLA in healthy donors. The ends were cut back, 0 bases at V and 3 bases at J, with 8 bases in the middle. CDR3 length equals 15 residues. The germline CDR1 and CDR2 sequences are SGHTA and FQGNSA. As concerns this clone: Its antigen is still unknown.

The PCR had 60 Vbeta and 13 Jbeta primers. The assay was immunoSEQ multiplex PCR, and TCRdb's table has in-frame clones only and misses some. The sample yields 110,000 or so clones, 70% to 85% seen once. Study results and limitations: Differences between HLA loci emerged in a later analysis of TCR association rates, with DRB1 most and HLA-C fewest.

This TCR was recovered from a man aged 45 to 65 in good health and CMV-seropositive. The J gene is TRBJ2-2, the V gene TRBV7-2; D is ambiguous. The specimen sequenced was PBMCs. CDR3 in DNA: TGTGCCAGCAGCTTAGCGTCCTCCTACACCGGGGAGCTGTTTTTT. This translates into CASSLASSYTGELFF.